This is a list of T cell receptor beta chains from one sample in a study of cytomegalovirus exposure and HLA in healthy donors. Here immunoSEQ multiplex PCR was the method, and the copy in TCRdb shows in-frame clones only, minus some. The sample consists of about 150,000 clones, roughly 92% of them appearing once. Sequenced input: PBMCs. The receptors stem from a man between 18 and 29 years old in good health and CMV-seronegative. Both conserved end residues are part of each CDR3. The D gene is left open where the match is weak. Rows may omit the clone size; those that give it use once, few, many or a size class.

J gene: TRBJ2-7
clone size: NA
V gene: TRBV4-1
D gene: NA
CDR3 DNA: TGCGCCAGCAGCCATGCTGTTTTCGGGGAGGCTTACGAGCAGTACTTC
CDR3 protein: CASSHAVFGEAYEQYF

J gene: TRBJ2-5
clone size: NA
V gene: TRBV18
D gene: TRBD2
CDR3 DNA: TGTGCCAGCTCACCGCGAACTAGCGGAAAAGAGACCCAGTACTTC
CDR3 protein: CASSPRTSGKETQYF

J gene: TRBJ2-1
clone size: NA
V gene: TRBV6-4
D gene: TRBD1
CDR3 DNA: TGTGCCAGCAGTGACACGGACAGGAACAATGAGCAGTTCTTC
CDR3 protein: CASSDTDRNNEQFF

J gene: TRBJ1-2
clone size: NA
V gene: TRBV2
D gene: NA
CDR3 DNA: TGTGCCAGCAGTGAAGCGCTCCGGACAGCTTCTAGGTATGGCTACACCTTC
CDR3 protein: CASSEALRTASRYGYTF

J gene: TRBJ2-5
clone size: NA
V gene: TRBV5-6
D gene: TRBD1
CDR3 DNA: TGTGCCAGCAGCCCAGGGGGCGGAGAGACCCAGTACTTC
CDR3 protein: CASSPGGGETQYF

J gene: TRBJ2-7
clone size: NA
V gene: TRBV5-4
D gene: TRBD2
CDR3 DNA: TGTGCCAGCAGCTTTGTAGGACTAGCGGGGGGGAGGTGGTACGAGCAGTACTTC
CDR3 protein: CASSFVGLAGGRWYEQYF

J gene: TRBJ1-4
clone size: NA
V gene: TRBV7-6
D gene: TRBD1
CDR3 DNA: TGTGCCAGCAGCTTAGCGGTTTCCAGGACAGGGAATGAAAAACTGTTTTTT
CDR3 protein: CASSLAVSRTGNEKLFF

J gene: TRBJ1-4
clone size: once
V gene: TRBV27
D gene: TRBD1
CDR3 DNA: TGTGCCAGCAGTCCACGTTCAGGGGGCTTGGAAAAACTGTTTTTT
CDR3 protein: CASSPRSGGLEKLFF

J gene: TRBJ2-4
clone size: NA
V gene: TRBV9
D gene: NA
CDR3 DNA: TGTGCCAGCAGTCTCTCGGCCGGTTTGGGGGCCATTCAGTACTTC
CDR3 protein: CASSLSAGLGAIQYF

J gene: TRBJ2-3
clone size: NA
V gene: TRBV7-9
D gene: NA
CDR3 DNA: TGTGCCAGCAGCTTAGCCCTACGGGATACGCAGTATTTT
CDR3 protein: CASSLALRDTQYF

J gene: TRBJ1-1
clone size: NA
V gene: TRBV6-5
D gene: NA
CDR3 DNA: TGTGCCAGCTCAACAGTCCCCACTGAAGCTTTCTTT
CDR3 protein: CASSTVPTEAFF

J gene: TRBJ1-1
clone size: NA
V gene: TRBV18
D gene: NA
CDR3 DNA: TGTGCCAGCTCACCACCGACAGGTGGGATGAACACTGAAGCTTTCTTT
CDR3 protein: CASSPPTGGMNTEAFF

J gene: TRBJ2-7
clone size: NA
V gene: TRBV5-1
D gene: NA
CDR3 DNA: TGCGCCAGCAGCTTGGTAGCAGGGAAAACCTACGAGCAGTACTTC
CDR3 protein: CASSLVAGKTYEQYF

J gene: TRBJ2-5
clone size: NA
V gene: TRBV4-2
D gene: NA
CDR3 DNA: TGTGCCAGCAGCCAAGTCTCGGCAGGAGGGTACCAAGAGACCCAGTACTTC
CDR3 protein: CASSQVSAGGYQETQYF

J gene: TRBJ1-4
clone size: NA
V gene: TRBV19
D gene: TRBD1
CDR3 DNA: TGTGCCAGTAGTCCGGGACAGGGATTTGAAAAACTGTTTTTT
CDR3 protein: CASSPGQGFEKLFF

J gene: TRBJ2-7
clone size: NA
V gene: TRBV6-5
D gene: NA
CDR3 DNA: TGTGCCAGCAGTTACTCCGTGGGGACTTCCTACGAGCAGTACTTC
CDR3 protein: CASSYSVGTSYEQYF

J gene: TRBJ1-2
clone size: NA
V gene: TRBV6-5
D gene: NA
CDR3 DNA: TGTGCCAGCAGTCCTGACAGGAACTATGGCTACACCTTC
CDR3 protein: CASSPDRNYGYTF

J gene: TRBJ1-2
clone size: NA
V gene: TRBV2
D gene: NA
CDR3 DNA: TGTGCCAGCAGTGACTCAGGGAAGATGAATGGCTACACCTTC
CDR3 protein: CASSDSGKMNGYTF

J gene: TRBJ1-6
clone size: NA
V gene: TRBV5-4
D gene: NA
CDR3 DNA: TGTGCCAGCAGCTTTCAGGGGACGGATTCACCCCTCCACTTT
CDR3 protein: CASSFQGTDSPLHF

J gene: TRBJ1-2
clone size: NA
V gene: TRBV5-1
D gene: NA
CDR3 DNA: TGCGCCAGCAGCCCCGACAGGACCTATGGCTACACCTTC
CDR3 protein: CASSPDRTYGYTF

J gene: TRBJ2-2
clone size: NA
V gene: TRBV7-2
D gene: TRBD1
CDR3 DNA: TGTGCCAGCAGCCTACGACAGGGGGTCGCCGGGGAGCTGTTTTTT
CDR3 protein: CASSLRQGVAGELFF

J gene: TRBJ2-3
clone size: NA
V gene: TRBV9
D gene: TRBD1
CDR3 DNA: TGTGCCAGCAGCGTAGACGGGACAGGCCCAGATACGCAGTATTTT
CDR3 protein: CASSVDGTGPDTQYF

J gene: TRBJ1-6
clone size: NA
V gene: TRBV27
D gene: TRBD1
CDR3 DNA: TGTGCCAGCAGTTTAAAAACAGGGGCAGTAGGTTCACCCCTCCACTTT
CDR3 protein: CASSLKTGAVGSPLHF

J gene: TRBJ2-2
clone size: NA
V gene: TRBV30
D gene: TRBD2
CDR3 DNA: TGTGCCTGGAGTCGAGCGGGGGTCACCGGGGAGCTGTTTTTT
CDR3 protein: CAWSRAGVTGELFF

J gene: TRBJ1-5
clone size: NA
V gene: TRBV9
D gene: TRBD1
CDR3 DNA: TGTGCCAGCAGCGTAGAGGGACAGGTCAATCAGCCCCAGCATTTT
CDR3 protein: CASSVEGQVNQPQHF

J gene: TRBJ1-2
clone size: once
V gene: TRBV5-6
D gene: NA
CDR3 DNA: TGTGCCAGCAGCTTAAGAAGCGGCTACACCTTC
CDR3 protein: CASSLRSGYTF

J gene: TRBJ2-1
clone size: NA
V gene: TRBV9
D gene: TRBD1
CDR3 DNA: TGTGCCAGCACCCCGGGACAGGGGGCGATCGGCTCCTACAATGAGCAGTTCTTC
CDR3 protein: CASTPGQGAIGSYNEQFF

J gene: TRBJ1-5
clone size: few
V gene: TRBV30
D gene: TRBD1
CDR3 DNA: TGTGCCTGGAGTGTACAGGGGAGCAATCAGCCCCAGCATTTT
CDR3 protein: CAWSVQGSNQPQHF

J gene: TRBJ2-1
clone size: NA
V gene: TRBV29-1
D gene: NA
CDR3 DNA: TGCAGCGTTGCCCTAATCCAGGGAAATGAGCAGTTCTTC
CDR3 protein: CSVALIQGNEQFF

J gene: TRBJ2-1
clone size: NA
V gene: TRBV6-1
D gene: TRBD2
CDR3 DNA: TGTGCCAGCAGTCCTCTAGCGGGAGGTCCCAATGAGCAGTTCTTC
CDR3 protein: CASSPLAGGPNEQFF

J gene: TRBJ2-7
clone size: NA
V gene: TRBV9
D gene: NA
CDR3 DNA: TGTGCCAGCAGCGTAGATTTAGCCCGAGGGAACGAGCAGTACTTC
CDR3 protein: CASSVDLARGNEQYF

J gene: TRBJ1-5
clone size: NA
V gene: TRBV27
D gene: TRBD1
CDR3 DNA: TGTGCCAGCAGCGAACAGGGGATTAGGGATCAGCCCCAGCATTTT
CDR3 protein: CASSEQGIRDQPQHF

J gene: TRBJ1-1
clone size: NA
V gene: TRBV5-5
D gene: NA
CDR3 DNA: TGTGCCAGCAGCCCGTCGGTCACTGAAGCTTTCTTT
CDR3 protein: CASSPSVTEAFF

J gene: TRBJ1-1
clone size: NA
V gene: TRBV4-3
D gene: NA
CDR3 DNA: TGCGCCAGCAGCCTGACCCCCGAGGTTAGGAACACTGAAGCTTTCTTT
CDR3 protein: CASSLTPEVRNTEAFF

J gene: TRBJ2-3
clone size: NA
V gene: TRBV5-4
D gene: TRBD2
CDR3 DNA: TGTGCCAGCAGCTTGGAAATACTAGCGGGGGAACCCACAGATACGCAGTATTTT
CDR3 protein: CASSLEILAGEPTDTQYF

J gene: TRBJ2-3
clone size: NA
V gene: TRBV11-2
D gene: TRBD1
CDR3 DNA: TGTGCCAGCGCTCCCGGGACAGGGGAGCCAGATACGCAGTATTTT
CDR3 protein: CASAPGTGEPDTQYF

J gene: TRBJ2-2
clone size: NA
V gene: TRBV29-1
D gene: NA
CDR3 DNA: TGCAGCGTTGGTTCGCTGAGGAGCAGCGGGGAGCTGTTTTTT
CDR3 protein: CSVGSLRSSGELFF

J gene: TRBJ2-1
clone size: NA
V gene: TRBV6-5
D gene: TRBD1
CDR3 DNA: TGTGCCAGCAAGATACAGGGGAACAATGAGCAGTTCTTC
CDR3 protein: CASKIQGNNEQFF

J gene: TRBJ1-2
clone size: NA
V gene: TRBV7-2
D gene: NA
CDR3 DNA: TGTGCCAGCAGCTGGTACAGGGAAGTTGGGGATGGCTACACCTTC
CDR3 protein: CASSWYREVGDGYTF

J gene: TRBJ2-5
clone size: NA
V gene: TRBV5-1
D gene: TRBD1
CDR3 DNA: TGCGCCAGCAGCGCTGGGACAGGGGGCAGGGAGACCCAGTACTTC
CDR3 protein: CASSAGTGGRETQYF

J gene: TRBJ1-1
clone size: NA
V gene: TRBV5-4
D gene: TRBD1
CDR3 DNA: TGTGCCAGCAGCTTCGGGGCGAGGCCAGGGGGAAACACTGAAGCTTTCTTT
CDR3 protein: CASSFGARPGGNTEAFF

J gene: TRBJ2-1
clone size: NA
V gene: TRBV18
D gene: NA
CDR3 DNA: TGTGCCAGCTCACCTGGGTTTTCAGGCAATGAGCAGTTCTTC
CDR3 protein: CASSPGFSGNEQFF

J gene: TRBJ2-1
clone size: NA
V gene: TRBV4-3
D gene: TRBD1
CDR3 DNA: TGCGCCAGCAGCCAGCCTCTCGGGATGGCAGGGGGCCACTACAATGAGCAGTTCTTC
CDR3 protein: CASSQPLGMAGGHYNEQFF

J gene: TRBJ2-3
clone size: once
V gene: TRBV19
D gene: NA
CDR3 DNA: TGTGCCAGTAGTATAGATTACAGGTACACAGATACGCAGTATTTT
CDR3 protein: CASSIDYRYTDTQYF

J gene: TRBJ1-5
clone size: NA
V gene: TRBV19
D gene: NA
CDR3 DNA: TGTGCCAGTAGTTCCCCATCGTTGGACAGTTATAGCAATCAGCCCCAGCATTTT
CDR3 protein: CASSSPSLDSYSNQPQHF

J gene: TRBJ2-3
clone size: NA
V gene: TRBV6-5
D gene: TRBD2
CDR3 DNA: TGTGCCAGCAAGCTGAAAGCGGGGGGCACAGATACGCAGTATTTT
CDR3 protein: CASKLKAGGTDTQYF

J gene: TRBJ2-2
clone size: NA
V gene: TRBV7-2
D gene: TRBD2
CDR3 DNA: TGTGCCAGCAGGACTAGCGGGGGGATCACCGGGGAGCTGTTTTTT
CDR3 protein: CASRTSGGITGELFF

J gene: TRBJ1-1
clone size: NA
V gene: TRBV10-1
D gene: TRBD1
CDR3 DNA: TGCGCCAGCAGTGAAGGGGGCTCGAACACTGAAGCTTTCTTT
CDR3 protein: CASSEGGSNTEAFF

J gene: TRBJ2-1
clone size: NA
V gene: TRBV9
D gene: NA
CDR3 DNA: TGTGCCAGCAGCGTAGAAGGACAGCTACCCTACAATGAGCAGTTCTTC
CDR3 protein: CASSVEGQLPYNEQFF

J gene: TRBJ1-1
clone size: NA
V gene: TRBV9
D gene: NA
CDR3 DNA: TGTGCCAGCAGCGTAGGATTCCGGACTGAAGCTTTCTTT
CDR3 protein: CASSVGFRTEAFF

J gene: TRBJ1-1
clone size: NA
V gene: TRBV6-1
D gene: NA
CDR3 DNA: TGTGCCAGCAGTGTAGTGGGCAGACCACTGAACACTGAAGCTTTCTTT
CDR3 protein: CASSVVGRPLNTEAFF

J gene: TRBJ1-2
clone size: NA
V gene: TRBV6-1
D gene: TRBD1
CDR3 DNA: TGTGCCATCAGTGAGTCCCACAGGGGGCAAAACTATGGCTACACCTTC
CDR3 protein: CAISESHRGQNYGYTF